This T cell receptor beta chain was profiled in a study of STAT5B mutations in CD4+ large granular lymphocyte leukemia. Overall study results and limits: Without HLA matching, higher CD4+ than CD8+ T-LGLL clonality could reflect small sample size. Compared with healthy controls (2/35), patient top clones favored TRBV06 (8/27).

The CDR3 spans 15 residues. Trimming took off 7 bases at V and 1 base at J, with 16 bases between the two ends. Germline CDR1 MNHEY, CDR2 SMNVEV (reference sequence). TCRdb keeps only in-frame clones here, not all; method: immunoSEQ multiplex PCR. The table records 30,000 to 40,000 clones, roughly 71% of them present only once. With respect to this clone: Its target is not known.

V gene TRBV27 combines with J gene TRBJ1-1; TRBD1 is a possible D gene (5 bases). Specimen: CD4+ T cells from blood buffy coats. The origin of this receptor is a human donor in good health. CDR3: CASTRMGTGNTEAFF. In DNA, the CDR3 is TGTGCCAGCACCCGAATGGGAACAGGGAACACTGAAGCTTTCTTT.